The clone carrying this T cell receptor beta chain was observed at least ten times. Its matching antigen is unknown. The study excluded patients with other autoimmune diseases, uncontrolled infections, pregnancy or lactation. Clinicians made diagnoses from clinical symptoms, serum thyroxine, TRAb, thyroid ultrasound and orbital computed tomography. These data come from a study of Graves' ophthalmopathy and Graves' hyperthyroidism. General observations from the study: With about 71% sensitivity and more than 72% specificity, the model predicted ophthalmopathy progression. A 13-signature model separated ophthalmopathy from stable hyperthyroidism, about 90% sensitivity, 75% to 84% specificity.

Amplifying from RNA transcripts, the study obtained TCR beta CDR3 regions. RT-PCR with HTBI primers came first, then second-round multiplex PCR. TCRdb processed the multiplex PCR reads anew with MiXCR; each CDR3 protein has one entry. The sample holds 200,000 to 250,000 distinct CDR3 sequences, roughly 21% seen once. The sequenced sample consisted of peripheral blood. The clonotype was recovered from a woman aged 45-65 years with Graves' ophthalmopathy.

CDR3 in DNA: TGTGCCACCAGTGACTCTGACAGGACTAGCACAGATACGCAGTATTTT. Encoded protein: CATSDSDRTSTDTQYF. The chain has TRBV24-1 and TRBJ2-3; D may be TRBD1 (6 bases). CDR1 and CDR2 from the germline V gene are KGHDR and SFDVKD. The CDR3 contains 16 residues. V was trimmed by 4 bases and J by 0 bases, leaving 13 bases between them.